This TCR beta chain was profiled in a study of glioma-infiltrating T cells after dendritic cell vaccination. Study in general: Dendritic cell vaccination trial patients had either newly diagnosed or recurrent glioblastoma. Autologous tumor lysate-pulsed dendritic cell vaccination was given between the early 2000s and the early 2010s. The vaccine used monocyte-derived dendritic cells pulsed overnight with autologous tumor lysate.

The CDR3 has 12 amino acids. The germline V gene has CDR1 MNHEY and CDR2 SVGAGI. V shed 0 bases and J shed 8 bases, with 7 bases lying between them. Profiling relied on immunoSEQ multiplex PCR, and the TCRdb table lists in-frame clones only, not all of them. The profile shows almost 65,000 clones, about 81% of them singletons. Before vaccination, two weeks after the third vaccination, and at progression, PBMC were collected. The source was blood, collected before dendritic cell vaccination. The clonotype was recovered from a human donor with glioblastoma. The V and J genes are TRBV6-5 and TRBJ1-1; tentatively, D is TRBD1 (5 bases). The CDR3 DNA is TGTGCCAGCAGTTACTCCGGACAAGAAGCTTTCTTT. Protein product: CASSYSGQEAFF.